Presented here are 7 T cell receptor beta chains from one specimen sequenced in a study of T cell repertoires in cytomegalovirus infection. TCRdb processed the reads anew with MiXCR; each CDR3 protein has one entry. The sample shows about 490,000 distinct CDR3 sequences, about 17% of them seen only once. Sequences were obtained from CD8+ T cells from PBMCs. Every receptor here comes from a human donor in good health (CMV status not recorded). Some clones in this sample may be carry-over from other donors' samples.

This clonotype was seen a few times. A much bigger clone sits one base away, suggesting this may be a read error. The V gene is TRBV27, the J gene TRBJ1-2, with D uncertain. Germline assignment: CDR1 MNHEY and CDR2 SMNVEV (reference sequence). The CDR3 runs to 16 residues. CDR3 sequence: CASSLSPSGGWYVYTF. DNA for the CDR3: TGTGCCAGCAGTTTATCGCCCTCAGGCGGGTGGTATGTCTACACCTTC.

This clonotype showed up many times. This chain joins TRBV7-6 and TRBJ1-5; 9 bases match TRBD1. This CDR3 has 14 amino acids. Losses at the gene ends were 4 bases for V and 5 bases for J; bases not matched to a gene: 3. Germline CDR1 and CDR2: SGHVS and FNYEAQ. CDR3 sequence reads: CASSSRTGDQPQHF. CDR3 bases: TGTGCCAGCAGCTCCCGGACAGGGGATCAGCCCCAGCATTTT.

With regard to this clonotype: A read error is likely, as this CDR3 ends without the conserved phenylalanine or tryptophan. The DNA is left out, because the CDR3 cannot be placed on it with certainty; the CDR3 is given as TCRdb lists it. The rearrangement links TRBV27 to TRBJ2-1; TRBD2 is taken as the D call from the table, unchecked against the DNA. The CDR3 length is 16 residues, termini included. Germline CDR1 MNHEY, CDR2 SMNVEV (reference sequence). The CDR3 region is CASSTLLAGTYNEQLL.

This chain links TRBV11-2 with TRBJ2-4; perhaps TRBD1 as D (7 bases). The germline gives CDR1 SGHAT, CDR2 FQNNGV. Trimming pared 5 bases from V and 3 bases from J, leaving 17 bases between. This CDR3 has 16 amino acids. For the CDR3, the DNA is TGTGCCAGCAGCCCCCAGGGGGGACTCGACAAAAACATTCAGTACTTC. Amino acid sequence: CASSPQGGLDKNIQYF.

Ten or more counts support this clonotype. This chain joins TRBV28 and TRBJ2-1, with 10 bases fitting TRBD2. CDR3 size: 15 residues. CDR1 is MDHEN and CDR2 is SYDVKM in the germline V gene. After removal of 8 bases from V and 6 bases from J, the junction contained 10 bases not matched to a gene. DNA of the CDR3: TGTGCCAGCTCGTCAGCGGGAGGGACCCTCAATGAGCAGTTCTTC. It encodes CASSSAGGTLNEQFF.

Only a few counts were recorded for this clonotype. The chain has TRBV4-1 and TRBJ1-5; maybe TRBD1 (6 bases). The CDR3 is 17 amino acids. Germline loops: CDR1 MGHRA, CDR2 YSYEKL. The germline V and J ends were trimmed by 4 bases and 1 base, with 17 bases remaining between them. The CDR3 nucleotides are TGCGCCAGCAGCCGGAACCCCTCTGGACAGAGCAATCAGCCCCAGCATTTT. It translates to CASSRNPSGQSNQPQHF.

The CDR3 sequence: CASSGSTGVNYEQYF. CDR3 in DNA: TGTGCCAGCAGCGGCAGCACGGGGGTAAACTACGAGCAGTACTTC. The chain links TRBV7-9 to TRBJ2-7, with D possibly TRBD2 on 6 matching bases. Per the germline V gene, CDR1 is SEHNR and CDR2 is FQNEAQ (reference sequence). CDR3 length equals 15 residues. Between the trimmed V and J ends, which lost 5 bases and 3 bases, there was a span of 17 bases.